This is a list of T cell receptor beta chains from one sample in a study of identical twins. TCRdb redid the calling of the 5' RACE reads with MiXCR, one entry per CDR3 protein. In the table there are 1.5 million or so distinct CDR3 sequences, about 32% of which are singletons. Sequencing input: cord blood. The source is a newborn girl in good health. Each CDR3 is given with its conserved first and last residue. Clone size is shown for a subset of rows, as once, few, many or a class of expanded clone.

TRBJ2-3 TRBV6-1 - 15 CASSAVSQSTDTQYF
TRBJ2-7 TRBV6-5 few 16 CASSRGTSGSVHEQYF
TRBJ2-4 TRBV28 - 18 CASKGLAGRGGTKNIQYF
TRBJ2-5 TRBV4-2 many 13 CASSQDPQGTQYF
TRBJ2-3 TRBV20-1 few 14 CSAWRDMDTDTQYF
TRBJ2-1 TRBV28 few 14 CASSFAEKYNEQFF
TRBJ1-5 TRBV6-1 few 12 CASRQGSQPQHF
TRBJ1-1 TRBV25-1 - 11 CAGIMGGDAFF
TRBJ2-5 TRBV5-1 - 15 CASSYRTSDQETQYF
TRBJ2-1 TRBV27 - 15 CASSSLAGGVDEQFF
TRBJ1-6 TRBV10-3 few 14 CAIRGQGPNSPLHF
TRBJ2-3 TRBV12-3/TRBV12-4 - 15 CASSFKGVSTDTQYF
TRBJ1-2 TRBV12-3/TRBV12-4 - 13 CASSSQGRYGYTF
TRBJ2-7 TRBV29-1 - 13 CSVVSTGVYEQYF
TRBJ1-1 TRBV6-2/TRBV6-3 - 17 CASSYRQGASGYTEAFF
TRBJ2-7 TRBV2 few 13 CASIGLAGYEQYF
TRBJ1-1 TRBV27 - 15 CASSTSLRGGTEAFF
TRBJ1-2 TRBV29-1 - 13 CSAGQGETYGYTF
TRBJ2-1 TRBV20-1 - 16 CSARGTSGRSWNEQFF
TRBJ1-2 TRBV4-2 few 17 CASSQDRDRGRSYGYTF
TRBJ2-3 TRBV5-1 few 14 CASRGSGSPDTQYF
TRBJ1-5 TRBV6-5 few 17 CASSSTGTGARNQPQHF
TRBJ1-4 TRBV27 few 15 CASSWTGGSNEKLFF
TRBJ1-1 TRBV2 - 15 CASSGSTGMNTEAFF
TRBJ1-5 TRBV2 - 13 CASSPNPNQLQHF
TRBJ2-4 TRBV28 few 17 CASSRGPRVLAKNIQYF
TRBJ2-1 TRBV4-2 - 18 CASSQGLPGTSGSDEQFF
TRBJ2-7 TRBV14 - 16 CASSLNAVGYSYEQYF
TRBJ2-1 TRBV12-3/TRBV12-4 few 10 CASSLAEQFF